This is a list of T cell receptor beta chains from one sample in a study of cytomegalovirus exposure and HLA in healthy donors. Clones were read by immunoSEQ multiplex PCR, and TCRdb kept only the in-frame ones, dropping some. Of roughly 73,000 clones listed, approximately 84% are singletons. The source material was PBMCs. Every receptor here comes from a woman aged 50 to 65 in good health and CMV-seronegative. Both conserved end residues are part of each CDR3. The D gene is left open where the match is weak. Not every row has a clone size; where given, it reads once, few, many or a size class.

>.|TRBV6-5|TRBJ2-1|TRBD2
TGTGCCAGCAGTGCCGCTAGCGGGAGGACCCATGAGCAGTTCTTC
CASSAASGRTHEQFF
>.|TRBV5-4|TRBJ2-7|TRBD2
TGTGCCAGCAGTCAGACTAGCGGAAAGCAGTACTTC
CASSQTSGKQYF
>.|TRBV7-9|TRBJ1-1|TRBD1
TGTGCCAGCAGCTTAGGGAGGGGACAGGGTTTGGAAGCTTTCTTT
CASSLGRGQGLEAFF
>.|TRBV19|TRBJ2-7|TRBD1
TGTGCCAGTAGTATATCATCCGGGACAGCCTACGAGCAGTACTTC
CASSISSGTAYEQYF
>once|TRBV25-1|TRBJ1-2|.
TGTGCCAGCAGTGTACTAACAGGGTATGGCTACACCTTC
CASSVLTGYGYTF
>.|TRBV5-1|TRBJ2-7|TRBD2
TGCGCCAGCAGCTTTATTAGCGGGAGCGGCGAGCAGTACTTC
CASSFISGSGEQYF
>.|TRBV7-9|TRBJ1-2|TRBD1
TGTGCCAGCAGTCCAAATCTAGACAGGGCCTATGGCTACACCTTC
CASSPNLDRAYGYTF
>.|TRBV6-5|TRBJ2-1|.
TGTGCCAGCGGCAGCTCCTACAATGAGCAGTTCTTC
CASGSSYNEQFF
>.|TRBV27|TRBJ1-4|TRBD1
TGTGCCAGCAGTCCCCGGGACAGGGTGGGTGAAAAACTGTTTTTT
CASSPRDRVGEKLFF
>.|TRBV7-9|TRBJ2-7|TRBD2
TGTGCCAGCAGCTTTTTTACGGGGTGGGCTAGCGGGACTACCTACGAGCAGTACTTC
CASSFFTGWASGTTYEQYF
>.|TRBV13|TRBJ2-1|TRBD1
TGTGCCAGCAGCCTTCCCGGGACAGGGGGGATAAATGAGCAGTTCTTC
CASSLPGTGGINEQFF
>few|TRBV5-6|TRBJ2-5|TRBD2
TGTGCCAGCAGCTTGGGACTAGCGGGCTTCCGGGAGACCCAGTACTTC
CASSLGLAGFRETQYF
>.|TRBV5-4|TRBJ2-1|TRBD2
TGTGCCAGCAGCTTCTGGACTAGCGGAAGCAATGAGCAGTTCTTC
CASSFWTSGSNEQFF
>.|TRBV7-9|TRBJ1-1|TRBD1
TGTGCCAGCAGCCAAACCCCGACAGGGCTTACTGAAGCTTTCTTT
CASSQTPTGLTEAFF
>.|TRBV11-2|TRBJ1-2|.
TGTGCCAGCAGCTTGGAGCCTGCGGGCTATGGCTACACCTTC
CASSLEPAGYGYTF
>.|TRBV6-1|TRBJ2-7|TRBD2
TGTGCCAGCAGTGAAGACGAGAGCGGGAGCTACTACGAGCAGTACTTC
CASSEDESGSYYEQYF
>.|TRBV5-5|TRBJ1-5|TRBD1
TGTGCCAGCAGCAAGGACAGGGGATTCAATCAGCCCCAGCATTTT
CASSKDRGFNQPQHF
>once|TRBV30|TRBJ1-1|.
TGTGCCTGCTCGGTCGGGGGAGGCACTGAAGCTTTCTTT
CACSVGGGTEAFF
>.|TRBV4-1|TRBJ1-3|TRBD1
TGCGCCAGCAGCCAAGTAGGGACAGGGCTTGGAAACACCATATATTTT
CASSQVGTGLGNTIYF
>.|TRBV9|TRBJ1-4|TRBD1
TGTGCCAGCAGCGTATGGCAGGGGGCTAATGAAAAACTGTTTTTT
CASSVWQGANEKLFF
>.|TRBV6-5|TRBJ1-2|TRBD1
TGTGCCAGCAGTCTAGACAGGGTTTATGGCTACACCTTC
CASSLDRVYGYTF
>.|TRBV5-1|TRBJ2-3|.
TGCGCCAGCAGCTTGGGGAAGGACTACAAGACAGATACGCAGTATTTT
CASSLGKDYKTDTQYF
>.|TRBV25-1|TRBJ2-3|.
TGTGCCAGCAGTGGGGACTGGAGCACAGATACGCAGTATTTT
CASSGDWSTDTQYF
>.|TRBV5-3|TRBJ2-5|.
TGTGCCAGAAGCTTGGATTCGGAGGAGCAAGAGACCCAGTACTTC
CARSLDSEEQETQYF
>.|TRBV21-1|TRBJ2-2|.
TGTGCCAGCAGCATAAGACTCCTGAACACCGGGGAGCTGTTTTTT
CASSIRLLNTGELFF
>.|TRBV6-1|TRBJ2-7|.
TGTGCCAGCGGACAGAACGAGCAGTACTTC
CASGQNEQYF
>.|TRBV27|TRBJ2-5|.
TGTGCCAGCAGCGGGGGACTTACTCAAGAGACCCAGTACTTC
CASSGGLTQETQYF
>.|TRBV15|TRBJ1-3|.
TGTGCCACCAGCAGTTCCTTCTCTGGAAACACCATATATTTT
CATSSSFSGNTIYF
>.|TRBV2|TRBJ1-1|TRBD1
TGTGCCAGCAGTGGGCTTGACAGGGTGGTCACTGAAGCTTTCTTT
CASSGLDRVVTEAFF
>.|TRBV5-1|TRBJ2-5|.
TGCGCCAGCAGCTTGGGTACAACCCAAGAGACCCAGTACTTC
CASSLGTTQETQYF
>.|TRBV5-1|TRBJ1-4|.
TGCGCCAGCAGCTTGGAAGCCAGGTCTAATGAAAAACTGTTTTTT
CASSLEARSNEKLFF
>.|TRBV6-1|TRBJ2-7|.
TGTGCCAGCAGCGGGGACTCCTACGAGCAGTACTTC
CASSGDSYEQYF
>.|TRBV10-3|TRBJ1-1|TRBD1
TGTGCCATAGCGCCGACAGGGGGGGACACTGAAGCTTTCTTT
CAIAPTGGDTEAFF
>.|TRBV4-2|TRBJ2-3|.
TGTGCCAGCAGCCAACAACCGGGAGCCAGCCCTCATCCAGATACGCAGTATTTT
CASSQQPGASPHPDTQYF
>few|TRBV30|TRBJ2-2|TRBD1
TGTGCCTGGAGCCTTAGGGGACAGCACACCGGGGAGCTGTTTTTT
CAWSLRGQHTGELFF
>.|TRBV4-2|TRBJ2-3|TRBD2
TGTGCCAGCAGCCTAGTAGGGACTAGCGGGGGGAGGGCAGATACGCAGTATTTT
CASSLVGTSGGRADTQYF
>few|TRBV18|TRBJ2-2|.
TGTGCCAGCTCACTGTCCGGGACGAACACCGGGGAGCTGTTTTTT
CASSLSGTNTGELFF
>.|TRBV27|TRBJ2-7|.
TGTGCCAGCAGTTCCTTCCCCCAGGGTACCTACGAGCAGTACTTC
CASSSFPQGTYEQYF
>.|TRBV19|TRBJ1-2|.
TGTGCCAGTAGCTCCCAGGGTTCCGGCTACACCTTC
CASSSQGSGYTF
>.|TRBV7-3|TRBJ2-5|TRBD2
TGTGCCAGCAGCACCGGACTAGCGGGGGGCCGGGGGGAGACCCAGTACTTC
CASSTGLAGGRGETQYF
>.|TRBV5-1|TRBJ1-4|.
TGCGCCAGCAGCGTGTCGGGGTCAGTATCTGAAAAACTGTTTTTT
CASSVSGSVSEKLFF
>once|TRBV19|TRBJ1-4|.
TGTGCCAGTAGTATGGGCAGAGAAAATGAAAAACTGTTTTTT
CASSMGRENEKLFF
>.|TRBV19|TRBJ1-6|.
TGTGCCAGTAGTATGGAGAGGGTTGGTTCACCCCTCCACTTT
CASSMERVGSPLHF